Sequencing of this TCR beta chain was carried out in a study of blood T cell repertoires in COVID-19. Across the study: PBMCs, B-cell-depleted T cells, or T cells provided the cDNA or gDNA that made up the material.

Repertoires were generated with immunoSEQ multiplex PCR, while TCRdb's copy carries only in-frame clones and drops some. The profile shows about 80,000 clones, around 76% of them singletons. The CDR3 is 18 residues long. Germline V CDR1 and CDR2: KGHSH, LQKENI. V lost 0 bases to trimming and J lost 4 bases; unmatched junction nucleotides: 13. This TCR was recovered from a man aged 65 to 85 with active or convalescent COVID-19. V and J are TRBV18 and TRBJ1-2; 8 bases map to TRBD1. The sequencing sample was made of peripheral blood. CDR3 in DNA: TGTGCCAGCTCACCACCCGGACAGGGCCTGGGCCCGACCTATGGCTACACCTTC. This gives the protein CASSPPGQGLGPTYGYTF.